Shown below are 3 T cell receptor beta chains from a single sample sequenced in a study of blood T cell repertoires in COVID-19. Sequencing was performed with immunoSEQ multiplex PCR; in TCRdb, only in-frame clones are kept and a portion is missing. The data show around 190,000 clones, about 85% seen once. The sequencing sample was made of peripheral blood. The receptors were gathered from a man younger than 40 with acute or convalescent COVID-19.

V and J are TRBV11-2 and TRBJ1-6, with TRBD1 matching 9 bases. Germline V gene data show CDR1 as SGHAT and CDR2 as FQNNGV. The CDR3 has 17 amino acids. Losses at the gene ends were 1 base for V and 5 bases for J; bases not matched to a gene: 6. CDR3 DNA: TGTGCCAGCAGCTTAGGTCACAGGGGGCCAGATAATTCACCCCTCCACTTT. It specifies CASSLGHRGPDNSPLHF.

The chain couples TRBV27 to TRBJ2-7; the D is unclear. The CDR3 totals 13 residues. Between the trimmed V and J ends, which lost 2 bases and 1 base, there was a span of 6 bases. CDR1 MNHEY and CDR2 SMNVEV come from the germline V gene (reference sequence). CDR3 coding DNA: TGTGCCAGCAGTTTACAGTTGTCCTACGAGCAGTACTTC. Translation: CASSLQLSYEQYF.

The chain links TRBV12-3 or TRBV12-4 to TRBJ1-2; 7 bases match TRBD1. The CDR3 consists of 12 residues. After removal of 8 bases from V and 8 bases from J, the junction contained 8 bases not matched to a gene. In nucleotides, the CDR3 is TGTGCCAGCTTCGGACAGGTCCTAGGCTACACCTTC. Translation gives CASFGQVLGYTF.